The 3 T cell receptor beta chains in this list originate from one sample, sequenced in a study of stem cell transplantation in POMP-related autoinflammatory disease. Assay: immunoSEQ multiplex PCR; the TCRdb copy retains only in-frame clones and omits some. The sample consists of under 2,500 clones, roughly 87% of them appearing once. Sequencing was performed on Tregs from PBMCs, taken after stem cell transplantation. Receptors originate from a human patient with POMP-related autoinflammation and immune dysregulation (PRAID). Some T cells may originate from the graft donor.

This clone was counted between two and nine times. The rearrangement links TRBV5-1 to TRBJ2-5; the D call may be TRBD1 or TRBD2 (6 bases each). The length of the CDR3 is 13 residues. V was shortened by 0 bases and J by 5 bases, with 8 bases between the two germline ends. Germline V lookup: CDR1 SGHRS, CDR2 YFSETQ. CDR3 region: CASSLGGAETQYF. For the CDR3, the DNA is TGCGCCAGCAGCTTGGGGGGGGCGGAGACCCAGTACTTC. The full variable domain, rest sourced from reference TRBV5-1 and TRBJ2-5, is KAGVTQTPRYLIKTRGQQVTLSCSPISGHRSVSWYQQTPGQGLQFLFEYFSETQRNKGNFPGRFSGRQFSNSRSEMNVSTLELGDSALYLCASSLGGAETQYFGPGTRLLVL.

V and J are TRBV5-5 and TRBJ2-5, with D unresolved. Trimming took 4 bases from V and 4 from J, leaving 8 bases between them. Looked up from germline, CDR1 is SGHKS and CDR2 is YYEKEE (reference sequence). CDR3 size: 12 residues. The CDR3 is CASSRALETQYF. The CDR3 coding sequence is TGTGCCAGCAGCCGGGCGTTAGAGACCCAGTACTTC.

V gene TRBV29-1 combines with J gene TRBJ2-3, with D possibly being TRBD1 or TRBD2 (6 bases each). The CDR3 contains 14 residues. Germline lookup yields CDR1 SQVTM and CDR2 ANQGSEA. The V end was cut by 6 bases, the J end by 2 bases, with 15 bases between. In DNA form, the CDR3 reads TGCAGCGTCGCGGGACACGGAGACACAGATACGCAGTATTTT. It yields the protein CSVAGHGDTDTQYF.